These 24 T cell receptor beta chains originate from one sample sequenced in a study of blood T cells in healthy people across ages. Combining a sample-barcoded 5' primer with a J-beta primer mix, a second PCR ran for roughly 7 to 12 cycles. One entry per CDR3 protein results from TCRdb running MiXCR on the 5' RACE reads. This sample has some 940,000 distinct CDR3 sequences, with almost 30% found just once. These data were also filed under a second study, of T cells of mothers and their children.

Material: blood. All receptors come from a woman in her thirties or forties in good health.

The V call is TRBV18, the J call TRBJ2-1; TRBD1 matches 7 bases. The CDR3 is 16 residues long. CDR1 is KGHSH and CDR2 is LQKENI in the germline V gene. V lost 5 bases to trimming and J lost 8 bases; unmatched junction nucleotides: 15. As DNA, the CDR3 is TGTGCCAGCTCATCCACGGTCGGGGACAGCAGGGATGAGCAGTTCTTC. It yields the protein CASSSTVGDSRDEQFF.

This clonotype was found a few times. V gene TRBV7-2 combines with J gene TRBJ1-1, with 10 bases fitting TRBD1. This CDR3 is built from 17 residues. V was clipped by 0 bases and J by 0 bases; unmatched bases: 4. Germline loops: CDR1 SGHTA, CDR2 FQGNSA. The CDR3 reads CASSLATGGYLNTEAFF. The CDR3 DNA reads as TGTGCCAGCAGCTTAGCGACAGGGGGCTATTTGAACACTGAAGCTTTCTTT.

This clonotype has ten or more counts. The chain links TRBV29-1 to TRBJ1-1; the D gene is possibly TRBD1 (5 bases). Germline-derived CDR1 and CDR2 are SQVTM and ANQGSEA. The CDR3 is made up of 12 amino acids. The V end lost 3 bases, the J end lost 5 bases, and 10 bases lay between the germline ends. The CDR3 sequence is CSVDRGRTEAFF. CDR3 bases: TGCAGCGTTGATCGGGGCCGAACTGAAGCTTTCTTT. The full variable domain, its missing parts supplied by reference TRBV29-1 and TRBJ1-1, is SAVISQKPSRDICQRGTSLTIQCQVDSQVTMMFWYRQQPGQSLTLIATANQGSEATYESGFVIDKFPISRPNLTFSTLTVSNMSPEDSSIYLCSVDRGRTEAFFGQGTRLTVV.

This clonotype was seen at least ten times. The rearrangement links TRBV3-1 to TRBJ2-7; 7 bases agree with TRBD2. J lost 3 bases, V lost 5 bases, and 4 bases had no gene match. CDR3 length: 13 residues. Germline CDR1 and CDR2: LGHDT and YNNKEL (reference sequence). The chain's CDR3 is CASSRPGGYEQYF. Here the CDR3 DNA reads TGTGCCAGCAGCAGACCGGGGGGCTACGAGCAGTACTTC.

This clonotype was detected only a few times. V gene TRBV3-1 combines with J gene TRBJ2-1; 8 bases are a match to TRBD1. V dropped 1 base and J dropped 7; count of bases not matched to a gene: 9. Per germline, CDR1 LGHDT and CDR2 YNNKEL (reference sequence). This CDR3 spans 16 amino acids. The CDR3 DNA reads as TGTGCCAGCAGCCAAGTGGGGGGACAGGTAGTGAATGAGCAGTTCTTC. Translating it yields CASSQVGGQVVNEQFF.

This clonotype showed up many times. The chain couples TRBV20-1 to TRBJ2-7; TRBD1 matches 8 bases. This CDR3 comprises 14 residues. Losses at the gene ends were 6 bases for V and 0 bases for J; bases not matched to a gene: 7. Germline V gene data show CDR1 as DFQATT and CDR2 as SNEGSKA (reference sequence). The CDR3 DNA reads TGCAGTGCAGATGACAGGGGTGGCTCCTACGAGCAGTACTTC. Protein sequence: CSADDRGGSYEQYF.

In DNA form, the CDR3 reads TGCGCCAGCAGCTCTCGACTCCTACTAGCGGGGGGATACGAGCAGTACTTC. It codes for CASSSRLLLAGGYEQYF. This sequence joins TRBV5-1 and TRBJ2-7; 12 bases line up with TRBD2. Trimming took 3 bases from V and 4 from J; bases not matched to a gene: 11. CDR1 and CDR2 from the germline V gene are SGHRS and YFSETQ. The CDR3 is made up of 17 amino acids.

This clonotype turned up a few times. This chain uses TRBV5-1 with TRBJ2-4; D is perhaps TRBD2 (5 bases). Trimming shortened V by 0 bases and J by 7 bases, and 11 bases separated the two germline ends. The CDR3 is 14 residues long. Germline CDR1 SGHRS, CDR2 YFSETQ. Here the CDR3 reads CASSLAQEVNIQYF. The CDR3 DNA is TGCGCCAGCAGCTTGGCCCAGGAGGTCAACATTCAGTACTTC. Variable domain in full (rest from reference TRBV5-1 and TRBJ2-4): KAGVTQTPRYLIKTRGQQVTLSCSPISGHRSVSWYQQTPGQGLQFLFEYFSETQRNKGNFPGRFSGRQFSNSRSEMNVSTLELGDSALYLCASSLAQEVNIQYFGAGTRLSVL.

The sample holds a few counts of this clonotype. This chain connects TRBV25-1 to TRBJ1-5, with D unclear. V was cut by 2 bases and J by 3 bases, with 8 bases left in between. The germline CDR1 and CDR2 sequences are MGHDK and SYGVNS. This CDR3 contains 14 residues. In nucleotides, the CDR3 is TGTGCCAGCAGTGAACATGAGGTCAATCAGCCCCAGCATTTT. It is translated as CASSEHEVNQPQHF.

Of note for this clonotype: This may be a read error: a much more frequent sequence differs by one nucleotide. The chain is built from TRBV7-2 and TRBJ2-1, with 8 bases aligning to TRBD1. J gave up 15 bases and V 3 bases, and 7 bases lay outside the gene matches. The CDR3 spans 12 residues. CDR1 is SGHTA and CDR2 is FQGNSA in the germline V gene. CDR3 residues: CTSSLLRQGTFF. The CDR3 DNA sequence: TGTACCAGCAGCTTGCTTAGACAGGGGACGTTCTTC.

CDR3 amino acids: CASSPPGLAINEQFF. DNA of the CDR3: TGTGCCAGCAGCCCGCCGGGACTAGCGATAAATGAGCAGTTCTTC. The chain carries TRBV11-2 and TRBJ2-1, with 10 nucleotides matching TRBD2. The CDR3 loop spans 15 amino acids. Germline V CDR1 and CDR2: SGHAT, FQNNGV. Germline trimming cut 5 bases from V and 7 bases from J; bases unmatched to any gene: 8.

The chain carries TRBV7-6 and TRBJ2-3; D is unclear. Germline assignment: CDR1 SGHVS and CDR2 FNYEAQ. Trimming stripped 5 bases from V and 0 bases from J, with 15 bases between. The CDR3 covers 16 residues. The CDR3 DNA reads TGTGCCAGCAGCCCAAACCCTTACGGGAGCACAGATACGCAGTATTTT. Residues: CASSPNPYGSTDTQYF.

J is TRBJ1-1 and V is TRBV7-2; the D gene is possibly TRBD1 (5 bases). V was pared by 0 bases and J by 4 bases, with 15 bases between. The CDR3 runs to 16 residues. Germline CDR1 and CDR2: SGHTA and FQGNSA. CDR3 sequence (DNA): TGTGCCAGCAGCTTAGCGGGGGGTCAAAGGGGCACTGAAGCTTTCTTT. Translated, it gives CASSLAGGQRGTEAFF.

The rearrangement joins TRBV18 to TRBJ1-1; TRBD1 matches at 10 bases. In germline, CDR1 is KGHSH, CDR2 LQKENI. The CDR3 contains 14 residues. Trimming cost V 4 bases and J 6 bases; bases outside gene matches: 5. As DNA, the CDR3 is TGTGCCAGCTCACGAGACAGGGGGCAATCTGAAGCTTTCTTT. As protein: CASSRDRGQSEAFF.

This clonotype turned up a few times. The V call is TRBV20-1, the J call TRBJ2-3, with TRBD2 matching 7 bases. This CDR3 is built from 15 residues. Trimming at V came to 5 bases and at J to 0 bases, leaving 8 bases not matched to a gene. Germline V lookup: CDR1 DFQATT, CDR2 SNEGSKA (reference sequence). Here the CDR3 reads CSADFSGESTDTQYF. DNA for the CDR3: TGCAGTGCTGACTTCAGCGGGGAGAGCACAGATACGCAGTATTTT.

V and J are TRBV20-1 and TRBJ2-4; D might be TRBD1 (6 bases). Germline CDR1 DFQATT, CDR2 SNEGSKA (reference sequence). This CDR3 comprises 15 residues. Between the trimmed V and J ends, which lost 0 bases and 9 bases, there was a span of 18 bases. CDR3 sequence (DNA): TGCAGTGCTAGAGATCTCGCAGGGGTGGTGGGCATTCAGTACTTC. Translating gives CSARDLAGVVGIQYF.

The J gene is TRBJ2-3, the V gene TRBV5-1; D is ambiguous. This CDR3 spans 15 amino acids. Trimming removed 0 bases from V and 2 bases from J, with 10 bases in between. Germline V gives CDR1 SGHRS, CDR2 YFSETQ. In DNA form, the CDR3 reads TGCGCCAGCAGCTTGGGATGGAGCGCCACAGATACGCAGTATTTT. It specifies CASSLGWSATDTQYF.

This clonotype has just a few counts. The chain is built from TRBV9 and TRBJ2-1; a weak D match, TRBD1 (6 bases). Germline lookup yields CDR1 SGDLS and CDR2 YYNGEE. Trimming cost V 0 bases and J 12 bases, with 22 bases left between them. The length of the CDR3 is 16 residues. The CDR3 loop reads CASSVEVQGYGSGQFF. The DNA for the CDR3 is TGTGCCAGCAGCGTAGAAGTCCAGGGGTATGGGTCCGGGCAGTTCTTC.

In the case of this clonotype: A much larger clone differs by one base, so this may be a read error. The gene calls are TRBV12-3 or TRBV12-4 and TRBJ2-4; the match to TRBD2 covers 9 bases. V lost 6 bases to trimming and J lost 13 bases; unmatched junction nucleotides: 13. The CDR3 extends over 14 amino acids. The CDR3 nucleotides read TGTGCCAGCAGGTTCGGGACTAGCAAAGAGGCCCAGTACTTC. This translates into CASRFGTSKEAQYF.

This chain uses TRBV29-1 with TRBJ1-2, with a tentative D call TRBD1 (5 bases). Trimming took off 1 base at V and 6 bases at J, with 12 bases between the two ends. Germline V gene lookup returns CDR1 SQVTM and CDR2 ANQGSEA. The CDR3 covers 13 residues. In DNA form, the CDR3 reads TGCAGCGTTGAAGCCAGGGAGGGTCATGGCTACACCTTC. Translation: CSVEAREGHGYTF.

The rearrangement uses TRBV7-2 and TRBJ1-2; D unclear. Germline V CDR1 and CDR2: SGHTA, FQGNSA. This CDR3 has 14 amino acids. Trimming removed 3 bases from V and 6 bases from J, with 14 bases in between. CDR3 sequence (DNA): TGTGCCAGCAGCTTGCTAGCGAGAACCCATGGCTACACCTTC. Its translation is CASSLLARTHGYTF.

This chain links TRBV5-1 with TRBJ2-2; no firm D call. The CDR3 loop spans 15 amino acids. From germline, CDR1 is SGHRS and CDR2 YFSETQ. Trimming stripped 0 bases from V and 3 bases from J, with 9 bases between. Here the CDR3 DNA reads TGCGCCAGCAGCTTGGATTACCAAGACACCGGGGAGCTGTTTTTT. Amino acids: CASSLDYQDTGELFF.

V gene TRBV7-9 combines with J gene TRBJ2-7, with D perhaps matching TRBD1 or TRBD2 (5 bases each). With the DNA end fitting TRBJ2-5 better, the J assignment may be wrong. CDR1 and CDR2 from the germline V gene are SEHNR and FQNEAQ (reference sequence). The CDR3 is 15 residues long. The CDR3 loop reads CASSPGTDAVETQYF. Written as DNA, the CDR3 is TGTGCCAGCAGCCCCGGGACCGACGCCGTAGAGACCCAGTACTTC.

In its sample, this clonotype was seen a few times. This sequence joins TRBV12-3 or TRBV12-4 and TRBJ1-5; tentatively, D is TRBD1 (6 bases). The V and J ends lost 3 bases and 4 bases respectively, with 10 bases between them. This CDR3 comprises 14 residues. CDR3 DNA: TGTGCCAGCAGTTTTACGGGGGCAAATCAGCCCCAGCATTTT. Translated: CASSFTGANQPQHF.